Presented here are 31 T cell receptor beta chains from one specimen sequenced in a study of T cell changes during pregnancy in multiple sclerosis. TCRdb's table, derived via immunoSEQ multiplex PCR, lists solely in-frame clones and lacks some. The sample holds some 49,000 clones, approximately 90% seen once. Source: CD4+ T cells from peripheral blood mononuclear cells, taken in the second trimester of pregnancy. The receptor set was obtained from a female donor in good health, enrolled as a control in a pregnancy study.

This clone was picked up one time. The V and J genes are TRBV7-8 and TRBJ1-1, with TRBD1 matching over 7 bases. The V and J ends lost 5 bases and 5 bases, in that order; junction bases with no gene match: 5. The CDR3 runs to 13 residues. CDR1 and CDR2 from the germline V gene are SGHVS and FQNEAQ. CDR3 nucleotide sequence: TGTGCCAGCAGCCCACGGACAGGAACTGAAGCTTTCTTT. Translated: CASSPRTGTEAFF.

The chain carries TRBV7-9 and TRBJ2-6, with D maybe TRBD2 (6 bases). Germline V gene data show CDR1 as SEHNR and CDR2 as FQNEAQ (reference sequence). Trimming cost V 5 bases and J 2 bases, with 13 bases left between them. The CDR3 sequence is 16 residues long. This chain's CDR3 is CASSRPWGAGANVLTF. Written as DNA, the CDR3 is TGTGCCAGCAGCCGACCTTGGGGGGCTGGGGCCAACGTCCTGACTTTC.

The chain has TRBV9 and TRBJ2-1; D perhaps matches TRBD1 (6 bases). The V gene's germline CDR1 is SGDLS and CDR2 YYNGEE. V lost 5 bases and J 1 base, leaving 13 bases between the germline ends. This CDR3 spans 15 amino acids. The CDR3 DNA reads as TGTGCCAGCAGGGCAACCGGGACATCCTACAATGAGCAGTTCTTC. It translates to CASRATGTSYNEQFF. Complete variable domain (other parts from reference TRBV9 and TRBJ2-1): DSGVTQTPKHLITATGQRVTLRCSPRSGDLSVYWYQQSLDQGLQFLIQYYNGEERAKGNILERFSAQQFPDLHSELNLSSLELGDSALYFCASRATGTSYNEQFFGPGTRLTVL.

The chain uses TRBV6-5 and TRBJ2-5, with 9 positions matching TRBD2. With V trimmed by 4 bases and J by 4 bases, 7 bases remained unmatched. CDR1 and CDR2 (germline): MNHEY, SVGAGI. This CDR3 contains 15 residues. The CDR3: CASSWSSGGLETQYF. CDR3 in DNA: TGTGCCAGCAGTTGGAGTAGCGGGGGTTTAGAGACCCAGTACTTC.

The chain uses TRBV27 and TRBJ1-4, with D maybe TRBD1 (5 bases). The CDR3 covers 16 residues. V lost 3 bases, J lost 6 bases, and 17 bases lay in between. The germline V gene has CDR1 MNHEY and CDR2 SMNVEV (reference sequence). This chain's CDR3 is CASSLYGAGLDEKLFF. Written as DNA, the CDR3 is TGTGCCAGCAGTTTGTATGGGGCCGGATTAGATGAAAAACTGTTTTTT.

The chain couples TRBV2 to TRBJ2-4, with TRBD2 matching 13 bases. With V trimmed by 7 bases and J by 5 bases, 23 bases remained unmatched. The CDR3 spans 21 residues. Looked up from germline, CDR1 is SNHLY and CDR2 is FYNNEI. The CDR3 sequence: CASILTPKGLAGEESQNIQYF. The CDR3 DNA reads TGTGCCAGCATTCTCACCCCCAAAGGACTAGCGGGGGAGGAGTCCCAAAACATTCAGTACTTC.

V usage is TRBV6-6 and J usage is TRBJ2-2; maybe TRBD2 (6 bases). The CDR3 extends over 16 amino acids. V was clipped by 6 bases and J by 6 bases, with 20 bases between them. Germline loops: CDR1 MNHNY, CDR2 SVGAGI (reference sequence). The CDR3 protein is CASRSRLGTSPGELFF. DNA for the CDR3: TGTGCCAGCAGATCCAGACTAGGAACCTCCCCCGGGGAGCTGTTTTTT.

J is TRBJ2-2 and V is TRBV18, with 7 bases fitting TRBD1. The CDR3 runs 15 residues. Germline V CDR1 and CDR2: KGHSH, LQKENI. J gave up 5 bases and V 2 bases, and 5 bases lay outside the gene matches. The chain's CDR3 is CASSPTTGPTGELFF. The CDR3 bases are TGTGCCAGCTCACCAACGACAGGGCCTACCGGGGAGCTGTTTTTT.

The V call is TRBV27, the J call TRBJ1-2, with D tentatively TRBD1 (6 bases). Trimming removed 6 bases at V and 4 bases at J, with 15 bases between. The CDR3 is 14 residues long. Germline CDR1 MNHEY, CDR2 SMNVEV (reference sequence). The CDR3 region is CASSKRQVGYGYTF. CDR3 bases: TGTGCCAGCAGCAAAAGACAGGTTGGCTATGGCTACACCTTC.

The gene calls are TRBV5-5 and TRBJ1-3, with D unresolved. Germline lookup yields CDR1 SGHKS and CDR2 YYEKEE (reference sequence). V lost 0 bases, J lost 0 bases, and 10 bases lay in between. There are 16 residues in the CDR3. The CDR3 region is CASSLDPGNSGNTIYF. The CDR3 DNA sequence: TGTGCCAGCAGCTTGGATCCGGGAAACTCTGGAAACACCATATATTTT.

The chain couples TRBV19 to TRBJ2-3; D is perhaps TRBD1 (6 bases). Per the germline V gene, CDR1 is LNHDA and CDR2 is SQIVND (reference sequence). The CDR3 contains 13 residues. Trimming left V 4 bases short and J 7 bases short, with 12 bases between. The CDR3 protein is CASSTQGPNTQYF. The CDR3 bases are TGTGCCAGTAGTACCCAGGGGCCGAATACGCAGTATTTT.

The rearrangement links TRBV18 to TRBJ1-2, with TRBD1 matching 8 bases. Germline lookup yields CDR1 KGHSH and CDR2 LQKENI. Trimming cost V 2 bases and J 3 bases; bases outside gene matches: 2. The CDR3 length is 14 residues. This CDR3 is CASSPSGQDYGYTF. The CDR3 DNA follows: TGTGCCAGCTCACCATCGGGACAGGACTATGGCTACACCTTC.

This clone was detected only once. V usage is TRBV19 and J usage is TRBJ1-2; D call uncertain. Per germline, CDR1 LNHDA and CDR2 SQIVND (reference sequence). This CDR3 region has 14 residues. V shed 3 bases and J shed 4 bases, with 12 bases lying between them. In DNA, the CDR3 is TGTGCCAGTAGTATCGGGGAAGACTTCTATGGCTACACCTTC. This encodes CASSIGEDFYGYTF.

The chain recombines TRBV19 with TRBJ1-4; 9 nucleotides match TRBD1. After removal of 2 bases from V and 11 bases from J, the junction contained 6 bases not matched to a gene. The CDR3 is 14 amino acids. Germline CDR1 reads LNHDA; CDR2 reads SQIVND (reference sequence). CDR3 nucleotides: TGTGCCAGTAGTATATCAACAGGGGGCGGGAAACTGTTTTTT. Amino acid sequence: CASSISTGGGKLFF.

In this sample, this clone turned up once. The CDR3 DNA follows: TGCGCCAGCAGCCAAGGGGACAGGGCCAATGAGCAGTTCTTC. Translated: CASSQGDRANEQFF. V gene TRBV4-3 combines with J gene TRBJ2-1; 9 nucleotides match TRBD1. Losses at the gene ends were 1 base for V and 6 bases for J; bases not matched to a gene: 1. The CDR3 sequence is 14 residues long. Germline CDR1 LGHNA, CDR2 YSLEER.

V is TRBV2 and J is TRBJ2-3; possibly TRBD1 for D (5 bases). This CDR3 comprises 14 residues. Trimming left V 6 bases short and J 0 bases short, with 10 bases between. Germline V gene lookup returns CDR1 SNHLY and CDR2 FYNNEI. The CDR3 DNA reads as TGTGCCAGCAGAGGGGTTTTCAGCACAGATACGCAGTATTTT. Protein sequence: CASRGVFSTDTQYF.

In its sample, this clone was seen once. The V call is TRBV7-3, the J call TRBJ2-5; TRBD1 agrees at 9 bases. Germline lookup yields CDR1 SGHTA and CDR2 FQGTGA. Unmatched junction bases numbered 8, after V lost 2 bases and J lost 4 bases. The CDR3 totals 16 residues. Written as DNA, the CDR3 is TGTGCCAGCAGCTTAGGGGGACAGGGTTATCGAGAGACCCAGTACTTC. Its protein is CASSLGGQGYRETQYF.

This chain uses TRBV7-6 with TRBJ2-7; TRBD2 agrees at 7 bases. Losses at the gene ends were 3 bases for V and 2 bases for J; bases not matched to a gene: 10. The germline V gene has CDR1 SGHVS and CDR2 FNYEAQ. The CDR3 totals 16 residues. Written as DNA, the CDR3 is TGTGCCAGCAGCTTGGTAGGCGGGGGAGAGACCTACGAGCAGTACTTC. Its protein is CASSLVGGGETYEQYF.

The CDR3 is CASSSGQGSYGYTF. CDR3 DNA: TGTGCCAGCAGCTCGGGACAGGGCTCATATGGCTACACCTTC. This chain links TRBV7-9 with TRBJ1-2; 9 nucleotides agree with TRBD1. There are 14 residues in the CDR3. Germline loops: CDR1 SEHNR, CDR2 FQNEAQ (reference sequence). Trimming took 4 bases from V and 5 from J; bases not matched to a gene: 5.

The CDR3 reads CASSLFGSSYNSPLHF. For the CDR3, the DNA is TGTGCCAGCAGCTTGTTTGGGAGCTCCTATAATTCACCCCTCCACTTT. The rearrangement joins TRBV5-5 to TRBJ1-6; D not certain. Germline V gene lookup returns CDR1 SGHKS and CDR2 YYEKEE (reference sequence). Trimming removed 1 base from V and 0 bases from J, with 8 bases in between. There are 16 residues in the CDR3.

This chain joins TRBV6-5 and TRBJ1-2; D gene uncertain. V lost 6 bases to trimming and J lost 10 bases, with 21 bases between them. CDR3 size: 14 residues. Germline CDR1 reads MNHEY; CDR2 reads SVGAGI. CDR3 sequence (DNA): TGTGCCAGCAGGGACGATAAGGGAGGCTTTCACTACACCTTC. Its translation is CASRDDKGGFHYTF.

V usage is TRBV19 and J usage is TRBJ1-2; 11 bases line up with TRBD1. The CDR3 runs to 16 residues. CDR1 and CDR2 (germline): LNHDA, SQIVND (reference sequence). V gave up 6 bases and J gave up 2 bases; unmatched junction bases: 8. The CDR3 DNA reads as TGTGCCAGTAGAGAGGACAGGGGGCTAGCGAACTATGGCTACACCTTC. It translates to CASREDRGLANYGYTF.

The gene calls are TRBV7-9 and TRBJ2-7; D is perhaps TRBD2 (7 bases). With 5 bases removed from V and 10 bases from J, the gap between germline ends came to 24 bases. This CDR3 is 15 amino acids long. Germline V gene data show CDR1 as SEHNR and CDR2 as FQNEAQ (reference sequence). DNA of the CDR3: TGTGCCAGCAGCCCCGGGGGGCGGGGCCTACGAGGACAGTACTTC. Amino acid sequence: CASSPGGRGLRGQYF.

The CDR3 bases are TGTGCCAGCAGGAAGGGCCGGGGGGACACTGAAGCTTTCTTT. Protein sequence: CASRKGRGDTEAFF. The chain combines TRBV2 with TRBJ1-1, with a tentative D call TRBD1 (5 bases). The CDR3 loop spans 14 amino acids. The germline V gene has CDR1 SNHLY and CDR2 FYNNEI. Trimming took off 6 bases at V and 3 bases at J, with 14 bases between the two ends.

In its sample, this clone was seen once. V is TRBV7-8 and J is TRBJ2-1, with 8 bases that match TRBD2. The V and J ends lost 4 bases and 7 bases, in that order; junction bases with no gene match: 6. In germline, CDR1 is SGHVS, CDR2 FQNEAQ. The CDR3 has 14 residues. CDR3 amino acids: CASSSGLAVNEQFF. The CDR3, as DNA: TGTGCCAGCAGCTCAGGACTAGCAGTAAATGAGCAGTTCTTC.

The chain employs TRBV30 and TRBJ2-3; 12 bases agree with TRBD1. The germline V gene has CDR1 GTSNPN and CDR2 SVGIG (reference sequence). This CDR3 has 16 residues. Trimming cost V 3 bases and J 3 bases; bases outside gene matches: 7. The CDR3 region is CAWRPGQGARTDTQYF. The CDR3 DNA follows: TGTGCCTGGAGGCCGGGACAGGGGGCTCGAACAGATACGCAGTATTTT.

CDR3 residues: CASRPGQGVRGYTF. Here the CDR3 DNA reads TGTGCCAGCAGACCGGGACAGGGGGTTCGGGGCTACACCTTC. This sequence joins TRBV6-5 and TRBJ1-2, with TRBD1 identical over 11 bases. In germline, CDR1 is MNHEY, CDR2 SVGAGI. The length of the CDR3 is 14 residues. With 6 bases clipped from V and 8 bases from J, the junction kept 8 bases outside the gene matches.

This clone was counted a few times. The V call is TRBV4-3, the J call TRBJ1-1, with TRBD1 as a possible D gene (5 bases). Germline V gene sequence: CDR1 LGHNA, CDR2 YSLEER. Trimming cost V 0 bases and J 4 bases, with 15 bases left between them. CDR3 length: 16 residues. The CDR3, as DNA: TGCGCCAGCAGCCAAGAGTCTTTCGGGGGGATCACTGAAGCTTTCTTT. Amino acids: CASSQESFGGITEAFF.

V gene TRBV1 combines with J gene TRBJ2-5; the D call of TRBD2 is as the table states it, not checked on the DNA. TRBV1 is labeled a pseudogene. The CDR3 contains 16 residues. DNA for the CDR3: TGCACCAGCAGCCAGACTAGCGGGGGGGTTTGGGAGACCCAGTACTTC. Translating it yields CTSSQTSGGVWETQYF.

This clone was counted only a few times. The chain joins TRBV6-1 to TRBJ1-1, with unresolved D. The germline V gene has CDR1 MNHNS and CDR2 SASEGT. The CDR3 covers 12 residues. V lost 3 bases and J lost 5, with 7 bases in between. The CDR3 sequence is CASSDSETEAFF. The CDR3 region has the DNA TGTGCCAGCAGTGACTCGGAGACTGAAGCTTTCTTT.

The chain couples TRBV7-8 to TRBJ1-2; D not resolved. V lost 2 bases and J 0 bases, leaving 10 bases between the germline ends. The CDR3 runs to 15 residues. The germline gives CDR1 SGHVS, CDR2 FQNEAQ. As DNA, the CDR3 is TGTGCCAGCAGCTTACACAGATCTCCTAACTATGGCTACACCTTC. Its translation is CASSLHRSPNYGYTF.